The 31 T cell receptor beta chains below come from one sample, sequenced in a study of T cell responses to AZD1222 COVID-19 vaccine. Some clones are missing from TCRdb's copy, which holds only in-frame ones; the method was immunoSEQ multiplex PCR. The table lists 100,000 or so clones, more than 75% of them singletons. Material: peripheral blood, obtained on day 0 of AZD1222 vaccination. The receptors stem from an adult in good health.

The chain recombines TRBV6-6 with TRBJ2-3; D could derive from TRBD1 or TRBD2 (5 bases each). Germline loops: CDR1 MNHNY, CDR2 SVGAGI (reference sequence). This CDR3 is built from 15 residues. Trimming shortened V by 6 bases and J by 4 bases, and 17 bases separated the two germline ends. DNA for the CDR3: TGTGCCAGCAGACAACGAGGGGCAGGAGCAGATACGCAGTATTTT. The encoded protein is CASRQRGAGADTQYF.

The V and J genes are TRBV27 and TRBJ1-6, with D possibly being TRBD1 (6 bases). In germline, CDR1 is MNHEY, CDR2 SMNVEV (reference sequence). The V gene lost 5 bases and the J gene lost 10 bases, with 21 bases spanning the gap. The CDR3 loop spans 16 amino acids. The CDR3 here is CASSPRQESRRSPLHF. CDR3 coding DNA: TGTGCCAGCAGTCCCAGACAGGAAAGTCGAAGGTCACCCCTCCACTTT.

The gene calls are TRBV5-4 and TRBJ1-1; TRBD1 is a possible D gene (5 bases). V was trimmed by 0 bases and J by 6 bases, leaving 15 bases between them. CDR3 length: 15 amino acids. Germline CDR1 is SGHNT and CDR2 is YYREEE (reference sequence). CDR3 bases: TGTGCCAGCAGCTTGGGAACTGGGGGTCAGGCTGAAGCTTTCTTT. This sequence encodes CASSLGTGGQAEAFF.

This rearrangement joins TRBV4-3 to TRBJ1-4; weak D call: TRBD1 (6 bases). Germline values: CDR1 LGHNA, CDR2 YSLEER. The CDR3 runs to 17 residues. The germline V and J ends were trimmed by 0 bases and 5 bases, with 16 bases remaining between them. Here the CDR3 reads CASSQDKSGAGNEKLFF. The CDR3, as DNA: TGCGCCAGCAGCCAAGATAAGTCAGGGGCAGGGAATGAAAAACTGTTTTTT.

This clone appeared a single time. This rearrangement joins TRBV7-2 to TRBJ1-5; tentative D call: TRBD1 (5 bases). This CDR3 region has 15 residues. Trimming pared 2 bases from V and 5 bases from J, leaving 13 bases between. Germline V gene data show CDR1 as SGHTA and CDR2 as FQGNSA. The CDR3 protein is CASSLMGGGDQPQHF. CDR3 nucleotides: TGTGCCAGCAGCTTAATGGGCGGGGGGGATCAGCCCCAGCATTTT.

This clone occurred once. The chain combines TRBV5-1 with TRBJ1-4, with D unclear. Germline V lookup: CDR1 SGHRS, CDR2 YFSETQ. CDR3 length: 18 amino acids. The V end was cut by 0 bases, the J end by 5 bases, with 20 bases between. The CDR3: CASSLAGSTSSWNEKLFF. The CDR3 DNA is TGCGCCAGCAGCTTGGCCGGATCAACGTCGAGTTGGAATGAAAAACTGTTTTTT.

V is TRBV6-5 and J is TRBJ1-3; a possible D gene is TRBD1 (5 bases). The ends were cut back, 8 bases at V and 4 bases at J, with 9 bases in the middle. The CDR3 covers 12 residues. CDR1 and CDR2 (germline): MNHEY, SVGAGI. DNA of the CDR3: TGTGCCAGCTCCAGGGACGGAAACACCATATATTTT. It specifies CASSRDGNTIYF.

The V and J genes are TRBV3-1 (or the pseudogene TRBV3-2) and TRBJ2-5, with D perhaps matching TRBD1 (5 bases). The V end was cut by 3 bases, the J end by 5 bases, with 10 bases between. This CDR3 spans 13 amino acids. CDR1 and CDR2 (germline): LGHDT, YNNKEL (reference sequence). The CDR3, as DNA: TGTGCCAGCAGCCACGCAGGGCTGGAGACCCAGTACTTC. This codes for CASSHAGLETQYF.

This chain links TRBV7-9 with TRBJ2-6; D is unresolved. From germline, CDR1 is SEHNR and CDR2 FQNEAQ (reference sequence). Trimming shortened V by 8 bases and J by 0 bases, and 8 bases separated the two germline ends. The length of the CDR3 is 14 residues. The CDR3 spells CASFSGSGANVLTF. The DNA of the CDR3 is TGTGCCAGCTTCTCTGGCTCTGGGGCCAACGTCCTGACTTTC.

The J gene is TRBJ1-2, the V gene TRBV30; no reliable D call. Germline CDR1 is GTSNPN and CDR2 is SVGIG (reference sequence). CDR3 length: 11 residues. V lost 0 bases, J lost 6 bases, and 5 bases lay in between. The CDR3 DNA reads as TGTGCCTGGAGTGTTGAGAATGGCTACACCTTC. Amino acid sequence: CAWSVENGYTF.

The chain links TRBV7-2 to TRBJ1-2, with D uncertain. CDR1 and CDR2 from the germline V gene are SGHTA and FQGNSA. The CDR3 runs 13 residues. V was cut by 5 bases and J by 7 bases, with 14 bases left in between. The CDR3 loop reads CASSPRVSGGYTF. CDR3 nucleotide sequence: TGTGCCAGCAGCCCCCGTGTGTCGGGTGGCTACACCTTC.

This sequence joins TRBV18 and TRBJ1-2; 9 nucleotides agree with TRBD1. The CDR3 extends over 15 amino acids. Germline lookup yields CDR1 KGHSH and CDR2 LQKENI. V dropped 5 bases and J dropped 4; count of bases not matched to a gene: 8. The CDR3 loop reads CASSSGTGRGYGYTF. CDR3 DNA: TGTGCCAGCTCATCCGGGACAGGGCGGGGCTATGGCTACACCTTC.

This clone was seen more than once but under ten times. The chain carries TRBV15 and TRBJ2-7, with 8 bases identical to TRBD1. J lost 6 bases, V lost 3 bases, and 1 base had no gene match. The CDR3 runs 12 residues. The germline gives CDR1 LNHNV, CDR2 YYDKDF (reference sequence). The chain's CDR3 is CATSRDRVEQYF. The CDR3 region has the DNA TGTGCCACCAGCAGGGACAGGGTCGAGCAGTACTTC.

The rearrangement joins TRBV28 to TRBJ1-2; D is perhaps TRBD1 (6 bases). The CDR3 contains 15 residues. The V and J ends lost 7 bases and 6 bases respectively, with 21 bases between them. The germline gives CDR1 MDHEN, CDR2 SYDVKM. The CDR3, as DNA: TGTGCCAGCACAATCCTTCGGGGGGCGCTTCATGGCTACACCTTC. Protein sequence: CASTILRGALHGYTF.

This chain connects TRBV6-2 or TRBV6-3 to TRBJ2-4, with D perhaps matching TRBD1 or TRBD2 (5 bases each). The CDR3 spans 17 residues. Germline values: CDR1 MNHEY, CDR2 SVGEGT. Trimming removed 0 bases at V and 1 base at J, with 13 bases between. The CDR3 protein is CASSYSDGAPAKNIQYF. As DNA, the CDR3 is TGTGCCAGCAGTTACTCGGACGGGGCGCCGGCCAAAAACATTCAGTACTTC.

V and J are TRBV6-2 or TRBV6-3 and TRBJ2-7, with TRBD1 matching 8 bases. The CDR3 covers 16 residues. Germline CDR1 and CDR2: MNHEY and SVGEGT. With V trimmed by 0 bases and J by 1 base, 5 bases remained unmatched. CDR3: CASSYSGTGASYEQYF. The CDR3 DNA is TGTGCCAGCAGTTACTCCGGGACAGGTGCTTCCTACGAGCAGTACTTC.

This clone appeared a single time. J is TRBJ1-1 and V is TRBV7-2; 7 bases line up with TRBD1. This CDR3 contains 17 residues. V shed 2 bases, J shed 0 bases, and the junction held 9 bases outside the gene matches. Germline CDR1 reads SGHTA; CDR2 reads FQGNSA. The CDR3 nucleotides read TGTGCCAGCAGCTTAAGGTTTGACAGGGTGTTGAACACTGAAGCTTTCTTT. This encodes CASSLRFDRVLNTEAFF.

The chain is built from TRBV14 and TRBJ2-1; 8 bases line up with TRBD1. Germline V gene data show CDR1 as SGHDN and CDR2 as FVKESK. The ends lost 4 bases at V and 4 bases at J; junction bases unmatched: 3. The CDR3 spans 14 residues. The CDR3 DNA is TGTGCCAGCAGCCTGGGACAGGTATACAATGAGCAGTTCTTC. Translation: CASSLGQVYNEQFF. Using reference TRBV14 and TRBJ2-1 for the parts outside the CDR3, the full variable domain is EAGVTQFPSHSVIEKGQTVTLRCDPISGHDNLYWYRRVMGKEIKFLLHFVKESKQDESGMPNNRFLAERTGGTYSTLKVQPAELEDSGVYFCASSLGQVYNEQFFGPGTRLTVL.

The genes are TRBV6-5 and TRBJ2-2; D is unclear. Germline V gene sequence: CDR1 MNHEY, CDR2 SVGAGI. V was trimmed by 7 bases and J by 1 base, leaving 10 bases between them. The CDR3 is 14 amino acids. The CDR3 protein is CASTLNRNTGELFF. The CDR3 DNA is TGTGCCAGCACGCTTAACAGGAACACCGGGGAGCTGTTTTTT.

The CDR3 bases are TGTGCCAGCAGTGAACAGGGCACCGGAGGCGCTTCACCCCTCCACTTT. Translated: CASSEQGTGGASPLHF. V and J are TRBV6-1 and TRBJ1-6, with a tentative D call TRBD1 (5 bases). V was cut by 2 bases and J by 9 bases, with 17 bases left in between. CDR3 length: 16 amino acids. In germline, CDR1 is MNHNS, CDR2 SASEGT.

The chain has TRBV7-2 and TRBJ2-1; 8 nucleotides line up with TRBD2. CDR3 size: 16 residues. J gave up 4 bases and V 5 bases, and 10 bases lay outside the gene matches. The germline V gene has CDR1 SGHTA and CDR2 FQGNSA. In DNA form, the CDR3 reads TGTGCCAGCAGCGGGATCGGGGGGGCGGTTTACAATGAGCAGTTCTTC. This translates into CASSGIGGAVYNEQFF.

This clone was seen only once. The V gene is TRBV28, the J gene TRBJ1-3, with D perhaps TRBD1 (6 bases). This CDR3 is 14 amino acids long. V lost 7 bases, J lost 2 bases, and 12 bases lay in between. Germline CDR1 MDHEN, CDR2 SYDVKM. For the CDR3, the DNA is TGTGCCAGCACGTTCGGGACAACTGGAAACACCATATATTTT. As protein: CASTFGTTGNTIYF.

This chain uses TRBV18 with TRBJ1-6; TRBD1 matches at 9 bases. V shed 5 bases, J shed 8 bases, and the junction held 4 bases outside the gene matches. The germline CDR1 and CDR2 sequences are KGHSH and LQKENI. This CDR3 region has 14 residues. CDR3: CASSTDRGDSPLHF. In DNA, the CDR3 is TGTGCCAGCTCAACGGACAGGGGTGATTCACCCCTCCACTTT.

This chain links TRBV19 with TRBJ1-5, with 8 bases identical to TRBD1. The CDR3 consists of 16 residues. The germline V gene encodes CDR1 LNHDA and CDR2 SQIVND (reference sequence). The trim removed 7 bases at V and 3 bases at J, leaving 11 bases unmatched. The CDR3: CASMGRQGRINQPQHF. The CDR3 nucleotides are TGTGCCAGTATGGGGAGACAGGGGAGGATCAATCAGCCCCAGCATTTT.

V is TRBV7-2 and J is TRBJ1-1; D remains ambiguous. The V and J ends lost 5 bases and 5 bases respectively, with 15 bases between them. Germline V gene data show CDR1 as SGHTA and CDR2 as FQGNSA. This CDR3 is built from 14 residues. The CDR3 DNA follows: TGTGCCAGCAGCCCGATGGGTGTCGGAACTGAAGCTTTCTTT. Its protein product is CASSPMGVGTEAFF.

The count of this clone is one. V usage is TRBV7-2 and J usage is TRBJ2-5; 7 bases are shared with TRBD1. CDR1 SGHTA and CDR2 FQGNSA come from the germline V gene. The V and J ends lost 0 bases and 1 base, in that order; junction bases with no gene match: 2. This CDR3 contains 15 residues. For the CDR3, the DNA is TGTGCCAGCAGCTTAGCTGGGACAGCCCAAGAGACCCAGTACTTC. It translates to CASSLAGTAQETQYF.

The DNA of the CDR3 is TGTGCCAGTAGCGTCCAGGATTCTGGAAACACCATATATTTT. The encoded protein is CASSVQDSGNTIYF. The V gene is TRBV19, the J gene TRBJ1-3; D is undetermined. V was cut by 6 bases and J by 1 base, with 10 bases left in between. There are 14 residues in the CDR3. Germline CDR1 LNHDA, CDR2 SQIVND (reference sequence).

This clone was recorded only once. V gene TRBV4-2 combines with J gene TRBJ1-1; possibly TRBD1 for D (5 bases). The CDR3 totals 14 residues. Deletions cut 8 bases from V and 3 bases from J, with 16 bases between. The germline CDR1 and CDR2 sequences are LGHNA and YNFKEQ. The CDR3 reads CASAKPQGDTEAFF. CDR3 coding DNA: TGTGCCAGCGCAAAACCCCAGGGAGACACTGAAGCTTTCTTT.

The chain combines TRBV28 with TRBJ1-5, with unresolved D. The V end lost 7 bases, the J end lost 0 bases, and 13 bases lay between the germline ends. This CDR3 spans 15 amino acids. Germline assignment: CDR1 MDHEN and CDR2 SYDVKM. For the CDR3, the DNA is TGTGCCAGCATCAAACCCAAGGGTAGCAATCAGCCCCAGCATTTT. Translation gives CASIKPKGSNQPQHF.

The chain has TRBV2 and TRBJ1-3, with D unresolved. The CDR3 loop spans 12 amino acids. Deletions cut 6 bases from V and 4 bases from J, with 7 bases between. Germline V CDR1 and CDR2: SNHLY, FYNNEI. The CDR3 DNA reads TGTGCCAGCAGCGACCGGGGAAACACCATATATTTT. It is translated as CASSDRGNTIYF.

The genes are TRBV15 and TRBJ2-6, with D possibly matching TRBD1 (6 bases). Per germline, CDR1 LNHNV and CDR2 YYDKDF (reference sequence). The V and J ends lost 4 bases and 2 bases respectively, with 12 bases between them. The CDR3 extends over 16 amino acids. DNA for the CDR3: TGTGCCACCAGCATACAACAGGGAACTGGGGCCAACGTCCTGACTTTC. As protein: CATSIQQGTGANVLTF. The whole variable domain, remainder taken from reference TRBV15 and TRBJ2-6, is DAMVIQNPRYQVTQFGKPVTLSCSQTLNHNVMYWYQQKSSQAPKLLFHYYDKDFNNEADTPDNFQSRRPNTSFCFLDIRSPGLGDTAMYLCATSIQQGTGANVLTFGAGSRLTVL.